Listed here is a single TCR beta chain. The record originates from a study of blood T cell repertoires in COVID-19. Trimming cost V 5 bases and J 7 bases, with 18 bases left between them. This CDR3 contains 14 residues. Germline V gives CDR1 LNHDA, CDR2 SQIVND (reference sequence). Profiling relied on immunoSEQ multiplex PCR, and the TCRdb table lists in-frame clones only, not all of them. The table records over 75,000 clones, about 80% of them present only once. This sequence joins TRBV19 and TRBJ2-7; D perhaps matches TRBD2 (6 bases). This TCR came from a human donor in a cohort sampled during active COVID-19. The specimen sequenced was peripheral blood. The CDR3 DNA reads as TGTGCCAGTAGTGCCGGGAGAGGGTCTAATGAGCAGTACTTC. This translates into CASSAGRGSNEQYF.